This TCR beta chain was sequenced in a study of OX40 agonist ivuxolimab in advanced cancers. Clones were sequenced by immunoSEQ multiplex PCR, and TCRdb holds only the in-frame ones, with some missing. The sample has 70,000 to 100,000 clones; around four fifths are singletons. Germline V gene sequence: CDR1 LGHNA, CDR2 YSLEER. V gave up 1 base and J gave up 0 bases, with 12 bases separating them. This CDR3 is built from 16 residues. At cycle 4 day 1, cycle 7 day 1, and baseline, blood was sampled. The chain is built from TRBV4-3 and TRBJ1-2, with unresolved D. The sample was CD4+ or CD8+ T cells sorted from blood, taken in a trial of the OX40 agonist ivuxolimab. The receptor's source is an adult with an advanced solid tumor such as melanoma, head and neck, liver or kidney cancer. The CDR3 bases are TGCGCCAGCAGCCAAGCTGGCAACAGAGCTAACTATGGCTACACCTTC. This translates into CASSQAGNRANYGYTF.